This T cell receptor (beta chain) is drawn from a study of cytomegalovirus exposure and HLA in healthy donors. Notes on the study in general: Usually a TCR sequence was rare, but some public TCRs were found in many donors. An analysis that was carried out later associated about 17,000 TCR beta sequences with HLA alleles at 0.05 false discovery rate.

V was trimmed by 0 bases and J by 5 bases, leaving 14 bases between them. CDR1 and CDR2 from the germline V gene are SGHTS and YDEGEE. This CDR3 has 16 amino acids. Primers: 60 Vbeta forward and 13 Jbeta reverse. TCRdb's copy holds only in-frame clones and misses some; the assay was immunoSEQ multiplex PCR. The data hold 130,000 or so clones, with around 8.5% observed a single time. Points on this clone: Its antigen remains unknown.

The chain is built from TRBV5-8 and TRBJ2-2; weak D call: TRBD1 (5 bases). The sample taken for sequencing was PBMCs. This sequence originates from a man between 35 and 55 years old in good health and CMV-seronegative. CDR3 region: CASSLDSRARTGELFF. The CDR3 DNA follows: TGTGCCAGCAGCTTGGATAGCAGGGCAAGGACCGGGGAGCTGTTTTTT. The variable domain in full, with the rest retrieved from reference TRBV5-8 and TRBJ2-2, is EAGVTQSPTHLIKTRGQQATLRCSPISGHTSVYWYQQALGLGLQFLLWYDEGEERNRGNFPPRFSGRQFPNYSSELNVNALELEDSALYLCASSLDSRARTGELFFGEGSRLTVL.